The sample holds a few counts of the clone carrying this T cell receptor (beta chain). The data originate from a study of control samples from healthy donors and cancer patients. V lost 5 bases and J 2 bases, leaving 15 bases between the germline ends. Per the germline V gene, CDR1 is SGHTA and CDR2 is FQGTGA. This CDR3 is 15 amino acids long. The data were produced by immunoSEQ multiplex PCR, yet TCRdb's version contains in-frame clones alone and is incomplete. The sample records 150,000 to 200,000 clones, approximately 94% being singletons. This TCR came from a woman under 30 in good health. The sequenced sample consisted of blood. V is TRBV7-3 and J is TRBJ1-2, with D tentatively TRBD1 (6 bases). CDR3 sequence (DNA): TGTGCCAGCAGCCGCTACCCAGGGGACAACTATGGCTACACCTTC. This translates into CASSRYPGDNYGYTF.